The 16 T cell receptor beta chains below come from one sample, sequenced in a study of shared clonotypes between healthy human individuals. The assay was immunoSEQ multiplex PCR, and TCRdb's table has in-frame clones only and misses some. The profile shows around 500,000 clones, around 78% of them singletons. The specimen was PBMCs. The receptors were sampled from a woman aged 35 to 49 in good health. Some clones in this sample may be carry-over from other donors' samples.

A note on this clone: Other nucleotide sequences in the sample specify the same CDR3. The chain recombines TRBV5-1 with TRBJ2-6; D not resolved. The V end lost 3 bases, the J end lost 3 bases, and 7 bases lay between the germline ends. The CDR3 sequence is 14 residues long. Per the germline V gene, CDR1 is SGHRS and CDR2 is YFSETQ. DNA for the CDR3: TGCGCCAGCAGCTCCGTTAGTGGGGCCAACGTCCTGACTTTC. Amino acids: CASSSVSGANVLTF.

This rearrangement joins TRBV7-3 to TRBJ2-3; 11 nucleotides agree with TRBD2. The CDR3 contains 16 residues. Germline V lookup: CDR1 SGHTA, CDR2 FQGTGA. Trimming took 1 base from V and 5 from J; bases not matched to a gene: 5. CDR3 sequence reads: CASSLNSGRVGDTQYF. The CDR3 region has the DNA TGTGCCAGCAGCTTAAATAGCGGGAGGGTTGGAGATACGCAGTATTTT.

The chain has TRBV19 and TRBJ1-4, with 9 bases lining up with TRBD1. Germline CDR1 reads LNHDA; CDR2 reads SQIVND (reference sequence). J was trimmed by 5 bases and V by 8 bases; bases with no gene match: 9. CDR3 length equals 15 residues. The CDR3 coding sequence is TGTGCCAGTCGGAACAGGGGGCGCAGGAATGAAAAACTGTTTTTT. Translated: CASRNRGRRNEKLFF.

This clone was seen once. The chain is built from TRBV6-6 and TRBJ2-2, with D perhaps TRBD1 or TRBD2 (5 bases each). CDR3 length equals 16 residues. The V end lost 5 bases, the J end lost 2 bases, and 15 bases lay between the germline ends. Germline values: CDR1 MNHNY, CDR2 SVGAGI (reference sequence). The CDR3 reads CASSKSGTRNTGELFF. The CDR3, as DNA: TGTGCCAGCAGTAAATCCGGGACGAGAAACACCGGGGAGCTGTTTTTT.

The chain uses TRBV15 and TRBJ2-7; TRBD2 matches 10 bases. V lost 6 bases to trimming and J lost 5 bases; unmatched junction nucleotides: 7. The CDR3 consists of 14 residues. Germline lookup yields CDR1 LNHNV and CDR2 YYDKDF (reference sequence). DNA of the CDR3: TGTGCCACCAGATGGAGCGGGGGGGGCGACGAGCAGTACTTC. It yields the protein CATRWSGGGDEQYF. Together with reference TRBV15 and TRBJ2-7, the CDR3 gives the full variable domain: DAMVIQNPRYQVTQFGKPVTLSCSQTLNHNVMYWYQQKSSQAPKLLFHYYDKDFNNEADTPDNFQSRRPNTSFCFLDIRSPGLGDTAMYLCATRWSGGGDEQYFGPGTRLTVT.

The V gene is TRBV28, the J gene TRBJ1-5; D unresolved. Germline V gene sequence: CDR1 MDHEN, CDR2 SYDVKM. Trimming stripped 5 bases from V and 12 bases from J, with 17 bases between. The CDR3 is 13 residues long. The CDR3 spells CASSPPAEIFQHF. In nucleotides, the CDR3 is TGTGCCAGCAGTCCTCCCGCCGAGATTTTCCAGCATTTT.

This clone showed up just once. CDR3 residues: CASQTSVNTDTQYF. For the CDR3, the DNA is TGTGCCAGCCAGACTAGCGTTAACACAGATACGCAGTATTTT. The V call is TRBV19, the J call TRBJ2-3, with 8 nucleotides matching TRBD2. With 9 bases clipped from V and 2 bases from J, the junction kept 7 bases outside the gene matches. The length of the CDR3 is 14 residues. Germline CDR1 LNHDA, CDR2 SQIVND (reference sequence).

The chain employs TRBV5-6 and TRBJ2-5; tentative D call: TRBD2 (7 bases). TRBJ2-7 explains the end of the DNA better; the J call may be wrong. The CDR3 loop spans 15 amino acids. Germline CDR1 and CDR2: SGHDT and YYEEEE. The CDR3 loop reads CASKTLEGGKNEQYF. CDR3 nucleotides: TGTGCCAGCAAAACCCTCGAGGGGGGGAAAAACGAGCAGTACTTC.

The CDR3 sequence: CASWDRSLTDTQYF. For the CDR3, the DNA is TGTGCCAGCTGGGACAGGTCTTTGACAGATACGCAGTATTTT. The V and J genes are TRBV10-3 and TRBJ2-3, with 8 nucleotides matching TRBD1. V trimming: 10 bases; J trimming: 3 bases; junction bases outside the gene matches: 9. CDR1 and CDR2 (germline): ENHRY, SYGVKD. This CDR3 spans 14 amino acids.

J is TRBJ2-7 and V is TRBV28; 11 bases are shared with TRBD1. The CDR3 spans 15 residues. In germline, CDR1 is MDHEN, CDR2 SYDVKM. V lost 5 bases to trimming and J lost 1 base; unmatched junction nucleotides: 4. CDR3: CASSPGTGGSYEQYF. The CDR3 DNA follows: TGTGCCAGCAGTCCGGGGACAGGGGGTTCCTACGAGCAGTACTTC. The full variable domain, with the rest looked up from reference TRBV28 and TRBJ2-7, is DVKVTQSSRYLVKRTGEKVFLECVQDMDHENMFWYRQDPGLGLRLIYFSYDVKMKEKGDIPEGYSVSREKKERFSLILESASTNQTSMYLCASSPGTGGSYEQYFGPGTRLTVT.

This rearrangement joins TRBV7-9 to TRBJ2-7; 7 positions match TRBD1. Trimming cost V 5 bases and J 4 bases; bases outside gene matches: 5. The germline CDR1 and CDR2 sequences are SEHNR and FQNEAQ (reference sequence). The CDR3 is 13 amino acids. The CDR3 region has the DNA TGTGCCAGCAGCGACAGGGTAGGGTACGAGCAGTACTTC. As protein: CASSDRVGYEQYF. Filled out from reference TRBV7-9 and TRBJ2-7, the complete variable domain reads DTGVSQNPRHKITKRGQNVTFRCDPISEHNRLYWYRQTLGQGPEFLTYFQNEAQLEKSRLLSDRFSAERPKGSFSTLEIQRTEQGDSAMYLCASSDRVGYEQYFGPGTRLTVT.

The chain combines TRBV10-3 with TRBJ2-2, with TRBD1 matching 8 bases. The V gene's germline CDR1 is ENHRY and CDR2 SYGVKD. Trimming removed 11 bases from V and 1 base from J; junction bases left unmatched: 3. The CDR3 contains 13 residues. CDR3 protein: CASGTGNTGELFF. In nucleotides, the CDR3 is TGTGCCTCCGGGACAGGGAACACCGGGGAGCTGTTTTTT.

V and J are TRBV15 and TRBJ2-7; no firm D call. Germline V gene data show CDR1 as LNHNV and CDR2 as YYDKDF (reference sequence). Between the trimmed V and J ends, which lost 0 bases and 3 bases, there was a span of 6 bases. CDR3 length equals 13 residues. The CDR3 sequence is CATSRENSYEQYF. In nucleotides, the CDR3 is TGTGCCACCAGCAGAGAGAACAGCTACGAGCAGTACTTC. The full variable domain, its missing parts supplied by reference TRBV15 and TRBJ2-7, is DAMVIQNPRYQVTQFGKPVTLSCSQTLNHNVMYWYQQKSSQAPKLLFHYYDKDFNNEADTPDNFQSRRPNTSFCFLDIRSPGLGDTAMYLCATSRENSYEQYFGPGTRLTVT.

Comments on this clone: A much more abundant neighbour one base away suggests this may be a read error. J is TRBJ1-4 and V is TRBV10-3, with a weak D call TRBD1 (5 bases). This CDR3 has 13 residues. CDR1 is ENHRY, CDR2 SYGVKD, per germline. The CDR3 region is CASRGAGDEKLSF. CDR3 in DNA: TGTGCCTCCCGGGGTGCGGGGGATGAAAAACTGTCTTTT.

V and J are TRBV28 and TRBJ2-5, with a tentative D call TRBD2 (6 bases). The DNA matches TRBJ2-7 better at its end, which makes the J call doubtful. Germline V gene data show CDR1 as MDHEN and CDR2 as SYDVKM. The CDR3 length is 13 residues. CDR3 sequence reads: CASRGPGLHEQYF. The CDR3 DNA sequence: TGTGCCAGCAGGGGACCGGGACTGCACGAGCAGTACTTC.

There are a few counts of this clone. An end of the junction differs from the germline gene, which may be a read error. This chain joins TRBV7-7 and TRBJ2-1; a possible D gene is TRBD2 (5 bases). This CDR3 has 15 residues. Per germline, CDR1 SSHAT and CDR2 FNYEAQ (reference sequence). The CDR3: CASSPSEASYNEQFF. The CDR3, as DNA: TGTGCTAGCAGCCCCTCGGAGGCTTCCTACAATGAGCAGTTCTTC.